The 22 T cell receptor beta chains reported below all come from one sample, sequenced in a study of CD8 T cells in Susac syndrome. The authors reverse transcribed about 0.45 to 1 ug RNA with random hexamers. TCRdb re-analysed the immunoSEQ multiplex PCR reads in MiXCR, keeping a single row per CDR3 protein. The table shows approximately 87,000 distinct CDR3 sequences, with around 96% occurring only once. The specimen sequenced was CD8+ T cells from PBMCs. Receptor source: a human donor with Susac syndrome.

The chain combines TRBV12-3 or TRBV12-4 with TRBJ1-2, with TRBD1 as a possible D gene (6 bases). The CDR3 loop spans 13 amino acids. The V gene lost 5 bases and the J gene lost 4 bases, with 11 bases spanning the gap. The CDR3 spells CASSPGQSYGYTF. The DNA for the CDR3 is TGTGCCAGCAGTCCCGGACAGAGCTATGGCTACACCTTC.

The CDR3, as DNA: TGCAGTGCTACTCCAGGACCGGGACAGCGGGTTGAGACCCAGTACTTC. Its translation: CSATPGPGQRVETQYF. J is TRBJ2-5 and V is TRBV20-1, with a weak D call TRBD1 (7 bases). Germline-derived CDR1 and CDR2 are DFQATT and SNEGSKA (reference sequence). There are 16 residues in the CDR3. Trimming cost V 4 bases and J 5 bases, with 23 bases left between them.

The CDR3 DNA reads as TGCAGTGCTACCATCGAAGGGGCAGGATATAGCAATCAGCCCCAGCATTTT. This translates into CSATIEGAGYSNQPQHF. The chain links TRBV20-1 to TRBJ1-5; tentative D call: TRBD1 (5 bases). Deletions cut 4 bases from V and 0 bases from J, with 19 bases between. Germline CDR1 reads DFQATT; CDR2 reads SNEGSKA (reference sequence). This CDR3 comprises 17 residues.

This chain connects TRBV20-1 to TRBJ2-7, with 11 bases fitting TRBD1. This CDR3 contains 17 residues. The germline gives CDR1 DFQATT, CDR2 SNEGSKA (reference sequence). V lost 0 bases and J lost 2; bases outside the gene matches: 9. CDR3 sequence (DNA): TGCAGTGCTAGAGATCTCTGGACAGGGGGCGATCCCTACGAGCAGTACTTC. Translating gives CSARDLWTGGDPYEQYF.

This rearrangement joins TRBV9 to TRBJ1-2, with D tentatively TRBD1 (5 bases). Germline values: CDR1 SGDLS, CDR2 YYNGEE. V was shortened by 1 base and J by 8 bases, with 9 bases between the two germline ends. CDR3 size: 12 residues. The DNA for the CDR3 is TGTGCCAGCAGCGTACCAGGGCACGGCTACACCTTC. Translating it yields CASSVPGHGYTF.

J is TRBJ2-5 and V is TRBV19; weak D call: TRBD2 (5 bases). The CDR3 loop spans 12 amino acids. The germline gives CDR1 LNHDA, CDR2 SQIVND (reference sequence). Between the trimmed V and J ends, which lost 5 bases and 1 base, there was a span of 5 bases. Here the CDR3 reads CASSEGQETQYF. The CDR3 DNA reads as TGTGCCAGTAGTGAGGGCCAAGAGACCCAGTACTTC.

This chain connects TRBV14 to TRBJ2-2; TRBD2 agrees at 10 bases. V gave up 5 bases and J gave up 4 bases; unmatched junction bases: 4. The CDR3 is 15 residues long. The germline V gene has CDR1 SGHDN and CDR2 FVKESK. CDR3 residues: CASSERLAGTGELFF. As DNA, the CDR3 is TGTGCCAGCAGCGAACGACTAGCGGGCACCGGGGAGCTGTTTTTT.

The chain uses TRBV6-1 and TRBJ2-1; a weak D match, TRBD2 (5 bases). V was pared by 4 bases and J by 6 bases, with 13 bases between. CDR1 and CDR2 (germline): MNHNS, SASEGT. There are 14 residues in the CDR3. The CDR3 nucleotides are TGTGCCAGCAGTGTCATACTAGGAGCCAATGAGCAGTTCTTC. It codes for CASSVILGANEQFF.

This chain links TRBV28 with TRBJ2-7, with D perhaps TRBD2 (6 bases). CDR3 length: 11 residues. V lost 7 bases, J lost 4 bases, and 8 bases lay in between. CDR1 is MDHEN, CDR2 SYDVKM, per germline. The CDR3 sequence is CASTSEYEQYF. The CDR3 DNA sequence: TGTGCCAGCACTAGCGAGTACGAGCAGTACTTC.

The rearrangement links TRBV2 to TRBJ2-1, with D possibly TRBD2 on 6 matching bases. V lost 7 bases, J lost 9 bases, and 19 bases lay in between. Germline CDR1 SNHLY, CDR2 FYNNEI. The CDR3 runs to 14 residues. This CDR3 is CASIRDWGNGEQFF. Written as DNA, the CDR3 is TGTGCCAGCATCAGGGACTGGGGGAATGGTGAGCAGTTCTTC.

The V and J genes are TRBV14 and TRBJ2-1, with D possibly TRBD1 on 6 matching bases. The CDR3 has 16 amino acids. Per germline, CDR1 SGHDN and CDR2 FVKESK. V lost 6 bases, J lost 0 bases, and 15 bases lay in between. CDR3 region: CASRPWTASSYNEQFF. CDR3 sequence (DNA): TGTGCCAGCAGACCTTGGACAGCGAGCTCCTACAATGAGCAGTTCTTC.

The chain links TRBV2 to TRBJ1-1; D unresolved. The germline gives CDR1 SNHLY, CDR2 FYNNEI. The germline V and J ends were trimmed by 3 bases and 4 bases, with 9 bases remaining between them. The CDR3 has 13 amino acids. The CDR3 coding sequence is TGTGCCAGCAGTGACGGGATGAGCACTGAAGCTTTCTTT. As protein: CASSDGMSTEAFF.

The CDR3 reads CASSLLWDYTEQFF. The DNA of the CDR3 is TGTGCCAGCAGTTTACTATGGGACTATACTGAGCAGTTCTTC. This rearrangement joins TRBV27 to TRBJ2-1, with TRBD2 matching 7 bases. CDR1 and CDR2 (germline): MNHEY, SMNVEV (reference sequence). The CDR3 consists of 14 residues. V was pared by 2 bases and J by 9 bases, with 7 bases of the junction left unmatched.

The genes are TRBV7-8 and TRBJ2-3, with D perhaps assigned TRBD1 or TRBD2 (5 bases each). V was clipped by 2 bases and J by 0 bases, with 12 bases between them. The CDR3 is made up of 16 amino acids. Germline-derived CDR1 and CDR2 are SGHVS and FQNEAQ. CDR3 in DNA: TGTGCCAGCAGCTTATACGGGGCTGTTAGCACAGATACGCAGTATTTT. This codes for CASSLYGAVSTDTQYF.

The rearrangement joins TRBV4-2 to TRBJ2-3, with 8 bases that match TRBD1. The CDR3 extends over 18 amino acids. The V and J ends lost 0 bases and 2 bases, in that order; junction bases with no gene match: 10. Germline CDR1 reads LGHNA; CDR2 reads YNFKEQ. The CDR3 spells CASSQDTRTGTLTDTQYF. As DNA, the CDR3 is TGTGCCAGCAGCCAAGATACAAGGACAGGGACTCTCACAGATACGCAGTATTTT.

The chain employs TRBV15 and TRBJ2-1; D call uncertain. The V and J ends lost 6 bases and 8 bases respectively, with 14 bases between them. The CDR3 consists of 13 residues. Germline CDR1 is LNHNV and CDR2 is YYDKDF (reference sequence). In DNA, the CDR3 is TGTGCCACCAGTCGCCCTATGTTAGATGAGCAGTTCTTC. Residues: CATSRPMLDEQFF.

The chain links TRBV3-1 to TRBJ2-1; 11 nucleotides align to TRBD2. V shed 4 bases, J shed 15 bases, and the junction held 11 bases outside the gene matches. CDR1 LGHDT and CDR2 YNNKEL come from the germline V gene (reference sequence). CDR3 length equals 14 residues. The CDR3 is CASSPGGTSGSWFF. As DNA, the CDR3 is TGTGCCAGCAGCCCTGGAGGAACTAGCGGGAGCTGGTTCTTC.

The CDR3 is CSVVSFSGGDTGELFF. For the CDR3, the DNA is TGCAGCGTTGTCTCCTTTAGCGGGGGGGACACCGGGGAGCTGTTTTTT. This chain uses TRBV29-1 with TRBJ2-2, with TRBD2 identical over 11 bases. The germline gives CDR1 SQVTM, CDR2 ANQGSEA. The ends lost 4 bases at V and 3 bases at J; junction bases unmatched: 7. The CDR3 runs 16 residues.

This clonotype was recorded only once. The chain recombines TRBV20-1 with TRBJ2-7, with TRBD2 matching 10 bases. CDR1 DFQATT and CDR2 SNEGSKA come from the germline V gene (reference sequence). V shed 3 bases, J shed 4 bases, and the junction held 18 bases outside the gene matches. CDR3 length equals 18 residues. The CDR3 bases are TGCAGTGCTAGGATCCCGCCCGAATCTAGCGGGAGCGTTTACGAGCAGTACTTC. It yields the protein CSARIPPESSGSVYEQYF.

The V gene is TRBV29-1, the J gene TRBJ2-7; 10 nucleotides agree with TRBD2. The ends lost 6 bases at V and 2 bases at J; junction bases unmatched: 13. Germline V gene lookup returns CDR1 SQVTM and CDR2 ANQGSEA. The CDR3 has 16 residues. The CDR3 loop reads CSVTFPGLAWAYEQYF. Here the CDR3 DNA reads TGCAGCGTAACCTTCCCGGGACTAGCGTGGGCCTACGAGCAGTACTTC.

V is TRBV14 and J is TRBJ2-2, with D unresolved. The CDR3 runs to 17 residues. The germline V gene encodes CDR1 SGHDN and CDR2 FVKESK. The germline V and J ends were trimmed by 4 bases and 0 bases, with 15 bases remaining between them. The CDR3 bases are TGTGCCAGCAGCCGGGTACCCGCAGGACCGAACACCGGGGAGCTGTTTTTT. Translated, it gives CASSRVPAGPNTGELFF.

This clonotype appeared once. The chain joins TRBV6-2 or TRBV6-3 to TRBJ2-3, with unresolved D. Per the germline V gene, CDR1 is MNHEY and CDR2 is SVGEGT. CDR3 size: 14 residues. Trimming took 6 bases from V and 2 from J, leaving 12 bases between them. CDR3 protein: CASSRFGPTDTQYF. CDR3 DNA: TGTGCCAGCAGCCGATTTGGGCCCACAGATACGCAGTATTTT.